This T cell receptor (beta chain) was retrieved from a study of blood T cell repertoires in COVID-19. For the study at large: Italy, Spain and the United States were the sources of the convalescent and acute COVID-19 samples. The analysed material was cDNA or gDNA that came from T cells, B-cell-depleted T cells, or PBMCs.

Assay: immunoSEQ multiplex PCR; the TCRdb copy retains only in-frame clones and omits some. This table has approximately 110,000 clones, less than 85% appearing once. V was pared by 5 bases and J by 8 bases, with 13 bases between. Germline CDR1 is LGHDT and CDR2 is YNNKEL (reference sequence). The CDR3 runs 13 residues. Sequenced: peripheral blood. The receptor's source is a woman between 55 and 75 years old with acute or convalescent COVID-19. The V call is TRBV3-1 (or the pseudogene TRBV3-2), the J call TRBJ2-1; weak D call: TRBD1 (5 bases). CDR3: CASSDPGIDEQFF. The CDR3 coding sequence is TGTGCCAGCAGCGACCCAGGGATCGATGAGCAGTTCTTC.